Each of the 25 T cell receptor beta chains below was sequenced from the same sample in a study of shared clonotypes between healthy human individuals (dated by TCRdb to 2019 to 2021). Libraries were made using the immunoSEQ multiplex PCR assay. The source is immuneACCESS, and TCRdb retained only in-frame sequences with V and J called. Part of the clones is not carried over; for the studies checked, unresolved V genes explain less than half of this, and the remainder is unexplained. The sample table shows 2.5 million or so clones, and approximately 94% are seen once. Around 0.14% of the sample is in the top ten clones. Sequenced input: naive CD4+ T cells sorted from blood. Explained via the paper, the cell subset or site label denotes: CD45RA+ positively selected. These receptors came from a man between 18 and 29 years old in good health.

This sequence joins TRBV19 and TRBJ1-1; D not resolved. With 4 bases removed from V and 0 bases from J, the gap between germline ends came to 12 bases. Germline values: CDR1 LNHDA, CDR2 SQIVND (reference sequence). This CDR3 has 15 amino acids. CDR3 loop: CASSTDGFMNTEAFF. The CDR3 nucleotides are TGTGCCAGTAGTACGGACGGCTTCATGAACACTGAAGCTTTCTTT.

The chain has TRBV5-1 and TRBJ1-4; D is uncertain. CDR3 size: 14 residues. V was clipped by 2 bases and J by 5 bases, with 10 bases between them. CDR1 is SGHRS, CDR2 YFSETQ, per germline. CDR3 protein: CASSLSVPNEKLFF. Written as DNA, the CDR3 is TGCGCCAGCAGCTTATCAGTTCCAAATGAAAAACTGTTTTTT.

The CDR3 DNA reads as TGTGCCAGTAGTACATTCCCGGACGGCGAAAAACTGTTTTTT. Translation gives CASSTFPDGEKLFF. The gene calls are TRBV19 and TRBJ1-4; the D is unclear. Germline V gives CDR1 LNHDA, CDR2 SQIVND (reference sequence). This CDR3 is built from 14 residues. V lost 4 bases to trimming and J lost 8 bases, with 14 bases between them.

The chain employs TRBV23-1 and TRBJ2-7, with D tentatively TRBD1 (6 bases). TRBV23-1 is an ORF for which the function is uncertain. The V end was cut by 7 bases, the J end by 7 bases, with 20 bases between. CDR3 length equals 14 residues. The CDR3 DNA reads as TGCGCCAGCACCCTCCACAGGGCCCGGGGTGAGCAGTACTTC. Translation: CASTLHRARGEQYF.

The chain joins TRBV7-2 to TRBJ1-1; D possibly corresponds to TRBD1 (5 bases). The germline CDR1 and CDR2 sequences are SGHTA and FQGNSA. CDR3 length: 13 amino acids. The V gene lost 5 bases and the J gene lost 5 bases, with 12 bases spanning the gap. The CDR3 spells CASSRGRETEAFF. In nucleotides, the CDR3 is TGTGCCAGCAGCAGGGGTAGAGAAACTGAAGCTTTCTTT.

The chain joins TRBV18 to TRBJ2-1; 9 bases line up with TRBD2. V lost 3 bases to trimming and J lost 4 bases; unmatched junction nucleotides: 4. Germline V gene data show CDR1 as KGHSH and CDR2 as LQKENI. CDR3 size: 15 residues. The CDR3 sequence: CASSPGREGYNEQFF. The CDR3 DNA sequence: TGTGCCAGCTCACCCGGGCGGGAGGGGTACAATGAGCAGTTCTTC.

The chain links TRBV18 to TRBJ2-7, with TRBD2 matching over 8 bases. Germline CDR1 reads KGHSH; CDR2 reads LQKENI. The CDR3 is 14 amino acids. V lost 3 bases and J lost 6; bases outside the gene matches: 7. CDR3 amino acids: CASSPGLDEGEQYF. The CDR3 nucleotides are TGTGCCAGCTCACCGGGACTAGACGAGGGCGAGCAGTACTTC.

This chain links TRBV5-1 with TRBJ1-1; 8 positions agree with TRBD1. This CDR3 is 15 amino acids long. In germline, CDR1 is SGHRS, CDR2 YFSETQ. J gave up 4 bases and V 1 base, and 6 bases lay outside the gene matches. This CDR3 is CASSLSTGGITEAFF. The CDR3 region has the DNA TGCGCCAGCAGCTTGTCCACAGGGGGTATCACTGAAGCTTTCTTT.

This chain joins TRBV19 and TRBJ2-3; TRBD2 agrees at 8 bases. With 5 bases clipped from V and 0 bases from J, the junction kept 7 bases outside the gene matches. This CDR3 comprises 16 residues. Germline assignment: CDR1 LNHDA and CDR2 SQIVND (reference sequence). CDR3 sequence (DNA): TGTGCCAGTAGTGCCATAGCGGGGAGTAGCACAGATACGCAGTATTTT. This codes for CASSAIAGSSTDTQYF.

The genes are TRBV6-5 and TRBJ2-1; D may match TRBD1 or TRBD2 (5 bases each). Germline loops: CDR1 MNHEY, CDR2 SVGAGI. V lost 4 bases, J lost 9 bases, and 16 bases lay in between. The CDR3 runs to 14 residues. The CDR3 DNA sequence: TGTGCCAGCAGTTTAACCCCAGGGAGCAGTGAGCAGTTCTTC. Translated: CASSLTPGSSEQFF.

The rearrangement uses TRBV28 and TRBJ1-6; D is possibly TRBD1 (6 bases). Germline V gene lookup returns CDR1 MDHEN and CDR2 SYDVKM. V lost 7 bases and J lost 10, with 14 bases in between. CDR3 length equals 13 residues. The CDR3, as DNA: TGTGCCAGCAACTCACAGGGCGAGTCACCCCTCCACTTT. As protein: CASNSQGESPLHF.

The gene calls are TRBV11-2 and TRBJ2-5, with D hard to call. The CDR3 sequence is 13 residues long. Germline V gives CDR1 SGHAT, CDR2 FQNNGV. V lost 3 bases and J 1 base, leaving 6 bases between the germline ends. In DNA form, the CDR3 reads TGTGCCAGCAGCTTTTCTTTCCAAGAGACCCAGTACTTC. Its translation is CASSFSFQETQYF. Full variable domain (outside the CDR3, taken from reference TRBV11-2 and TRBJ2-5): EAGVAQSPRYKIIEKRQSVAFWCNPISGHATLYWYQQILGQGPKLLIQFQNNGVVDDSQLPKDRFSAERLKGVDSTLKIQPAKLEDSAVYLCASSFSFQETQYFGPGTRLLVL.

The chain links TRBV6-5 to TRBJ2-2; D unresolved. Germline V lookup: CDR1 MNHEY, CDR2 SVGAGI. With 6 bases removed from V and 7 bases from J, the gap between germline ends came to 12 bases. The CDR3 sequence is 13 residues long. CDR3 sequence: CASSRSDIGELFF. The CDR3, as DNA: TGTGCCAGCAGCCGCTCAGATATCGGGGAGCTGTTTTTT.

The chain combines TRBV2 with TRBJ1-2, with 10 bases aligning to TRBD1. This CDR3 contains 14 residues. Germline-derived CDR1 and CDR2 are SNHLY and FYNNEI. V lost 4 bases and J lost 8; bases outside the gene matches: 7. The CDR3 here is CASSVRTGGFGYTF. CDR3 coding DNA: TGTGCCAGCAGTGTGAGGACAGGGGGGTTCGGCTACACCTTC.

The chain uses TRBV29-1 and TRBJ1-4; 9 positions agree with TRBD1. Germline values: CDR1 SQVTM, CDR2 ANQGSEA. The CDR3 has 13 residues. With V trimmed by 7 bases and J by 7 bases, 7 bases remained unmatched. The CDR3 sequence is CSAMTGGGEKLFF. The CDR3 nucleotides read TGCAGCGCTATGACAGGGGGTGGTGAAAAACTGTTTTTT.

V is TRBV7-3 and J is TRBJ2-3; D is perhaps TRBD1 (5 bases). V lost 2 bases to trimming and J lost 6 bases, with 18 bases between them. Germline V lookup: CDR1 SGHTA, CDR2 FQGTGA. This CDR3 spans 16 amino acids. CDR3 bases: TGTGCCAGCAGCTTAGGGGCCAGGGCCACAGCTGATACGCAGTATTTT. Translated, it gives CASSLGARATADTQYF.

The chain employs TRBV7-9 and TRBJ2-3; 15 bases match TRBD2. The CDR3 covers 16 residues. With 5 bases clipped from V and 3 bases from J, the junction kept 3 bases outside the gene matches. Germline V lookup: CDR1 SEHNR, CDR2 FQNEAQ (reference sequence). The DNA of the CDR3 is TGTGCCAGCAGCATGGGACTAGCGGGAGGTACAGATACGCAGTATTTT. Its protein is CASSMGLAGGTDTQYF.

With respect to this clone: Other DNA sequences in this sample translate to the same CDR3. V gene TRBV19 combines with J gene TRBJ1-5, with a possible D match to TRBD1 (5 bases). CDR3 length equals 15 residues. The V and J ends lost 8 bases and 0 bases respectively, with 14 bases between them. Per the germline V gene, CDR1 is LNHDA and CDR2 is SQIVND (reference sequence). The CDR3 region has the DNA TGTGCCAGTTCCCCACTCGGGGGTAGCAATCAGCCCCAGCATTTT. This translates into CASSPLGGSNQPQHF.

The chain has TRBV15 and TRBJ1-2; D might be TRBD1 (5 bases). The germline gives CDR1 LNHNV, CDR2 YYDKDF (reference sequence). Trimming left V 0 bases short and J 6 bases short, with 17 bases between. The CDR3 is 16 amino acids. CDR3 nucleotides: TGTGCCACCAGCAGAGAGCAGGGCGCGGTGGTGAATGGCTACACCTTC. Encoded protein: CATSREQGAVVNGYTF. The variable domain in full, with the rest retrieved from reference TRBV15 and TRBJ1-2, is DAMVIQNPRYQVTQFGKPVTLSCSQTLNHNVMYWYQQKSSQAPKLLFHYYDKDFNNEADTPDNFQSRRPNTSFCFLDIRSPGLGDTAMYLCATSREQGAVVNGYTFGSGTRLTVV.

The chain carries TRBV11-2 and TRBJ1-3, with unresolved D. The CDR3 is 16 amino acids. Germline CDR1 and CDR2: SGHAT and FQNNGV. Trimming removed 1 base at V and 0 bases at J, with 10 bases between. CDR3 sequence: CASSLGGGFSGNTIYF. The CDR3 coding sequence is TGTGCCAGCAGCTTAGGGGGTGGCTTCTCTGGAAACACCATATATTTT. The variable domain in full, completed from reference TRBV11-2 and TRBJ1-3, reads EAGVAQSPRYKIIEKRQSVAFWCNPISGHATLYWYQQILGQGPKLLIQFQNNGVVDDSQLPKDRFSAERLKGVDSTLKIQPAKLEDSAVYLCASSLGGGFSGNTIYFGEGSWLTVV.

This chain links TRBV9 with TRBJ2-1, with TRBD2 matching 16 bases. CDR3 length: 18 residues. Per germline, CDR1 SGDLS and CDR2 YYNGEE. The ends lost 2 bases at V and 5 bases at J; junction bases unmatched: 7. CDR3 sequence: CASSVGLAGGLAHNEQFF. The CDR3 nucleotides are TGTGCCAGCAGCGTGGGACTAGCGGGAGGGTTAGCCCACAATGAGCAGTTCTTC.

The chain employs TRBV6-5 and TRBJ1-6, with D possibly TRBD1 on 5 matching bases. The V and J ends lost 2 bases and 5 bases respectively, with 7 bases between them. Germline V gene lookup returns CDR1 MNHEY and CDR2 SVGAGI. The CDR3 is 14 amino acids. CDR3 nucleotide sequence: TGTGCCAGCAGTTACAAGGGGAATAATTCACCCCTCCACTTT. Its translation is CASSYKGNNSPLHF.

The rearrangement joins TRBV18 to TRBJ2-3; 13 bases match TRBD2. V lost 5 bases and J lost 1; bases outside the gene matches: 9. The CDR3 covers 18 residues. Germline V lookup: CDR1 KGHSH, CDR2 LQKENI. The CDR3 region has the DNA TGTGCCAGCTCAGAACTAGCGGGAGGGCCCCTTGGCACAGATACGCAGTATTTT. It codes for CASSELAGGPLGTDTQYF.

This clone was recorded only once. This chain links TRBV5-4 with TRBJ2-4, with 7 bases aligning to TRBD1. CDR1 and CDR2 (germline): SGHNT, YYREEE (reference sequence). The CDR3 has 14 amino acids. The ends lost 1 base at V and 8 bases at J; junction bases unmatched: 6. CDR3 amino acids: CASSLPGTGDIQYF. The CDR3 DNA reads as TGTGCCAGCAGCTTGCCCGGAACAGGGGACATTCAGTACTTC.

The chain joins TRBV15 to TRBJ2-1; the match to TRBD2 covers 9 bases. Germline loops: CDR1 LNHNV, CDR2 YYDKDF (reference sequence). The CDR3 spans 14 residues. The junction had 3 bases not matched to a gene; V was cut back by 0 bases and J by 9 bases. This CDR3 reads CATSRERGGLEQFF. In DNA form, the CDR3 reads TGTGCCACCAGCAGAGAGCGGGGGGGCCTTGAGCAGTTCTTC.